The 26 T cell receptor beta chains listed next were all sequenced from one sample in a study of blood T cell repertoires in COVID-19. Measured with immunoSEQ multiplex PCR; TCRdb has only the in-frame clones, and not every one. The profile shows 250,000 to 400,000 clones, roughly 90% of them singletons. Sequencing was done on a sample of PBMCs or T cells enriched from blood (not recorded which). Receptors were obtained from a man in his fifties or sixties who had recovered from COVID-19.

This chain connects TRBV28 to TRBJ2-6; D uncertain. V was shortened by 2 bases and J by 5 bases, with 10 bases between the two germline ends. This CDR3 has 15 amino acids. Germline-derived CDR1 and CDR2 are MDHEN and SYDVKM. The CDR3 DNA is TGTGCCAGCAGTTTACCGGAGAGTAGGGCCAACGTCCTGACTTTC. Its translation: CASSLPESRANVLTF.

V usage is TRBV27 and J usage is TRBJ1-3, with D unresolved. V was shortened by 6 bases and J by 3 bases, with 6 bases between the two germline ends. The V gene's germline CDR1 is MNHEY and CDR2 SMNVEV (reference sequence). The CDR3 extends over 12 amino acids. CDR3 loop: CASRGSGNTIYF. The CDR3 bases are TGTGCCAGCAGGGGGAGTGGAAACACCATATATTTT.

This sequence joins TRBV7-9 and TRBJ2-1; 11 nucleotides match TRBD2. This CDR3 has 16 residues. CDR1 is SEHNR, CDR2 FQNEAQ, per germline (reference sequence). The junction had 8 bases not matched to a gene; V was cut back by 1 base and J by 9 bases. The CDR3 DNA is TGTGCCAGCAGCTTAGAAACTAGCGGGAGTTATGGTGAGCAGTTCTTC. The encoded protein is CASSLETSGSYGEQFF.

The rearrangement links TRBV7-6 to TRBJ2-7; TRBD1 agrees at 8 bases. Trimming took 5 bases from V and 0 from J; bases not matched to a gene: 9. CDR3 length: 16 residues. The germline V gene encodes CDR1 SGHVS and CDR2 FNYEAQ. DNA of the CDR3: TGTGCCAGCAGCCTAATGACCGGGACAGGCTCCTACGAGCAGTACTTC. Protein sequence: CASSLMTGTGSYEQYF.

This rearrangement joins TRBV4-2 to TRBJ2-2; D not certain. Germline V gene data show CDR1 as LGHNA and CDR2 as YNFKEQ. Trimming left V 8 bases short and J 4 bases short, with 11 bases between. This CDR3 is 13 amino acids long. For the CDR3, the DNA is TGTGCCAGCTTATTTAATCCCACCGGGGAGCTGTTTTTT. Translation: CASLFNPTGELFF.

The CDR3 loop reads CASRQGVYEQYF. The CDR3, as DNA: TGTGCCAGCAGACAGGGGGTCTACGAGCAGTACTTC. This sequence joins TRBV27 and TRBJ2-7; 8 bases agree with TRBD1. Germline V gives CDR1 MNHEY, CDR2 SMNVEV (reference sequence). CDR3 length: 12 residues. V gave up 6 bases and J gave up 3 bases; unmatched junction bases: 1.

The chain couples TRBV4-3 to TRBJ2-7; D may be TRBD2 (5 bases). This CDR3 is built from 15 residues. Deletions cut 0 bases from V and 6 bases from J, with 15 bases between. In germline, CDR1 is LGHNA, CDR2 YSLEER. DNA for the CDR3: TGCGCCAGCAGCCAAGATTACGCGGCGGGCGTCGAGCAGTACTTC. It is translated as CASSQDYAAGVEQYF.

J is TRBJ2-5 and V is TRBV6-5, with D unresolved. Trimming took off 1 base at V and 2 bases at J, with 8 bases between the two ends. The germline V gene has CDR1 MNHEY and CDR2 SVGAGI. The CDR3 is 14 amino acids. Here the CDR3 reads CASSYLGSQETQYF. CDR3 in DNA: TGTGCCAGCAGTTACTTGGGCAGTCAAGAGACCCAGTACTTC.

In this sample, this clone turned up once. This CDR3 is CASSDSGTGDYEQYF. CDR3 bases: TGTGCCAGCAGTGATTCAGGGACAGGGGACTACGAGCAGTACTTC. The J gene is TRBJ2-7, the V gene TRBV6-1; 10 bases line up with TRBD1. V shed 3 bases and J 3 bases; nucleotides not matched to a gene: 5. CDR1 is MNHNS and CDR2 is SASEGT in the germline V gene. The CDR3 extends over 15 amino acids.

The gene calls are TRBV19 and TRBJ2-1; 12 bases line up with TRBD1. V shed 3 bases, J shed 6 bases, and the junction held 3 bases outside the gene matches. CDR1 is LNHDA and CDR2 is SQIVND in the germline V gene (reference sequence). The CDR3 contains 15 residues. The CDR3 sequence is CASSIWGQGANEQFF. The CDR3 DNA follows: TGTGCCAGTAGTATTTGGGGACAGGGGGCCAATGAGCAGTTCTTC.

The V gene is TRBV11-2, the J gene TRBJ1-2, with 7 positions matching TRBD1. CDR3 length: 15 residues. Germline V CDR1 and CDR2: SGHAT, FQNNGV. V shed 4 bases and J 5 bases; nucleotides not matched to a gene: 10. This chain's CDR3 is CASSSLLARGYGYTF. As DNA, the CDR3 is TGTGCCAGCAGCTCCTTACTGGCCAGGGGGTATGGCTACACCTTC.

In its sample, this clone was seen once. This chain connects TRBV18 to TRBJ1-1; a possible D gene is TRBD1 (6 bases). V lost 3 bases, J lost 2 bases, and 22 bases lay in between. The CDR3 loop spans 18 amino acids. Germline V gene sequence: CDR1 KGHSH, CDR2 LQKENI. This chain's CDR3 is CASSPFPRAGELNTEAFF. The DNA of the CDR3 is TGTGCCAGCTCACCCTTCCCCCGCGCAGGGGAACTTAACACTGAAGCTTTCTTT.

The chain couples TRBV29-1 to TRBJ1-1; D possibly corresponds to TRBD1 (6 bases). The V gene lost 7 bases and the J gene lost 1 base, with 13 bases spanning the gap. The germline CDR1 and CDR2 sequences are SQVTM and ANQGSEA. The CDR3 has 13 amino acids. CDR3 amino acids: CSEGDKPNTEAFF. CDR3 DNA sequence: TGCAGCGAGGGGGACAAACCGAACACTGAAGCTTTCTTT.

The J gene is TRBJ2-1, the V gene TRBV5-1; TRBD2 aligns across 12 bases. CDR1 is SGHRS, CDR2 YFSETQ, per germline. This CDR3 region has 16 residues. V lost 6 bases to trimming and J lost 1 base; unmatched junction nucleotides: 5. CDR3 sequence: CASNFLAGGSYNEQFF. CDR3 nucleotides: TGCGCCAGCAATTTTCTAGCGGGAGGGTCCTACAATGAGCAGTTCTTC.

The V and J genes are TRBV2 and TRBJ2-7; 11 bases agree with TRBD1. V was clipped by 6 bases and J by 0 bases; unmatched bases: 10. This CDR3 contains 17 residues. Germline V gene sequence: CDR1 SNHLY, CDR2 FYNNEI. CDR3 region: CASRSGTGGAGSYEQYF. CDR3 in DNA: TGTGCCAGCAGGTCCGGGACAGGGGGAGCCGGCTCCTACGAGCAGTACTTC.

CDR3 region: CASSLTSGGGETQYF. CDR3 coding DNA: TGTGCCAGCAGCTTGACTAGCGGAGGGGGGGAGACCCAGTACTTC. This chain connects TRBV7-3 to TRBJ2-5; 9 bases are shared with TRBD2. Germline CDR1 reads SGHTA; CDR2 reads FQGTGA. V lost 3 bases, J lost 5 bases, and 7 bases stayed unmatched. The CDR3 covers 15 residues.

V and J are TRBV11-2 and TRBJ1-4; 8 nucleotides line up with TRBD1. CDR1 and CDR2 (germline): SGHAT, FQNNGV. Trimming at V came to 5 bases and at J to 8 bases, leaving 7 bases not matched to a gene. The CDR3 is 14 amino acids. CDR3 sequence reads: CASSHGQGAEKLFF. The CDR3 DNA reads TGTGCCAGCAGCCACGGACAGGGCGCGGAAAAACTGTTTTTT.

This rearrangement joins TRBV9 to TRBJ2-5; possible D gene TRBD1, 5 bases. Germline CDR1 is SGDLS and CDR2 is YYNGEE. The CDR3 loop spans 15 amino acids. Trimming removed 3 bases at V and 1 base at J, with 13 bases between. DNA of the CDR3: TGTGCCAGCAGCGAGAATCAGGGTCCCCAAGAGACCCAGTACTTC. Protein sequence: CASSENQGPQETQYF.

The CDR3 DNA reads as TGTGCCAGCAGCTTTTCTCTAGCGGCCCCGTCGGTTCAGTACTTC. This codes for CASSFSLAAPSVQYF. The chain employs TRBV11-2 and TRBJ2-4; 7 nucleotides match TRBD2. Trimming cost V 3 bases and J 11 bases; bases outside gene matches: 13. CDR1 is SGHAT, CDR2 FQNNGV, per germline. This CDR3 has 15 amino acids. The full variable domain, in which reference TRBV11-2 and TRBJ2-4 provide the parts outside the CDR3, is EAGVAQSPRYKIIEKRQSVAFWCNPISGHATLYWYQQILGQGPKLLIQFQNNGVVDDSQLPKDRFSAERLKGVDSTLKIQPAKLEDSAVYLCASSFSLAAPSVQYFGAGTRLSVL.

The V call is TRBV15, the J call TRBJ2-5; TRBD2 agrees at 11 bases. Germline trimming cut 3 bases from V and 0 bases from J; bases unmatched to any gene: 0. Per germline, CDR1 LNHNV and CDR2 YYDKDF (reference sequence). The CDR3 has 15 residues. The CDR3 loop is CATSRTSGNQETQYF. The CDR3 bases are TGTGCCACCAGCAGGACTAGCGGGAACCAAGAGACCCAGTACTTC.

This CDR3 is CASSVGQNNSPLHF. In DNA form, the CDR3 reads TGTGCCAGCAGCGTAGGACAGAATAATTCACCCCTCCACTTT. The chain employs TRBV9 and TRBJ1-6; a possible D gene is TRBD1 (5 bases). Germline-derived CDR1 and CDR2 are SGDLS and YYNGEE. The CDR3 is 14 residues long. V lost 0 bases, J lost 5 bases, and 6 bases lay in between.

This clone was seen just once. The gene calls are TRBV19 and TRBJ1-2; D possibly corresponds to TRBD1 (6 bases). With 7 bases removed from V and 4 bases from J, the gap between germline ends came to 10 bases. CDR1 is LNHDA, CDR2 SQIVND, per germline (reference sequence). The CDR3 spans 12 residues. In nucleotides, the CDR3 is TGTGCCAGTAAGGAAGGGGGCTATGGCTACACCTTC. The encoded protein is CASKEGGYGYTF.

This clone has only one observation. V usage is TRBV5-1 and J usage is TRBJ2-2; D is perhaps TRBD2 (5 bases). V shed 1 base and J shed 7 bases, with 8 bases lying between them. The CDR3 loop spans 13 amino acids. Germline CDR1 SGHRS, CDR2 YFSETQ. The CDR3 DNA sequence: TGCGCCAGCAGCTTGTTGGAGGACGGGGAGCTGTTTTTT. This encodes CASSLLEDGELFF.

The V and J genes are TRBV28 and TRBJ1-2, with TRBD1 matching over 8 bases. This CDR3 has 13 residues. Germline-derived CDR1 and CDR2 are MDHEN and SYDVKM. Unmatched junction bases numbered 8, after V lost 6 bases and J lost 8 bases. The CDR3 here is CASSQTGGEGYTF. DNA of the CDR3: TGTGCCAGCAGCCAAACAGGGGGTGAGGGCTACACCTTC.

The genes are TRBV2 and TRBJ1-6; 8 bases match TRBD1. The J segment lost 4 bases and the V segment lost 6 bases, leaving 8 bases of the junction unmatched. This CDR3 is built from 16 residues. The V gene's germline CDR1 is SNHLY and CDR2 FYNNEI. The CDR3 spells CASSFRDRSYNSPLHF. CDR3 coding DNA: TGTGCCAGCAGCTTCCGGGACAGGTCTTATAATTCACCCCTCCACTTT.

The V and J genes are TRBV6-2 or TRBV6-3 and TRBJ1-5, with D perhaps matching TRBD1 (6 bases). Trimming stripped 5 bases from V and 0 bases from J, with 11 bases between. Germline values: CDR1 MNHEY, CDR2 SVGEGT. The CDR3 is 15 amino acids. In DNA form, the CDR3 reads TGTGCCAGCAGTGAGGGGACAATTAGCAATCAGCCCCAGCATTTT. This sequence encodes CASSEGTISNQPQHF.